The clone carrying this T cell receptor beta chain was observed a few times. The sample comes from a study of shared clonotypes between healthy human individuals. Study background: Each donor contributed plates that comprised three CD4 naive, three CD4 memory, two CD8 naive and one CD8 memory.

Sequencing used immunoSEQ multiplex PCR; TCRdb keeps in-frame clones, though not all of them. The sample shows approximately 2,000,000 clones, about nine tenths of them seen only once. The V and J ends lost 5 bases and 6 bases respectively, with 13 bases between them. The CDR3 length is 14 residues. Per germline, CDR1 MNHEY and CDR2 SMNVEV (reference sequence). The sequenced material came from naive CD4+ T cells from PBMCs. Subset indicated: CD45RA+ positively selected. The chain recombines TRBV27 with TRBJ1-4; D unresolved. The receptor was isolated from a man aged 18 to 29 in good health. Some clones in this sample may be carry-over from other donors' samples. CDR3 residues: CASSMEPGYEKLFF. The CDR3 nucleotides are TGTGCCAGCAGTATGGAGCCGGGATATGAAAAACTGTTTTTT.